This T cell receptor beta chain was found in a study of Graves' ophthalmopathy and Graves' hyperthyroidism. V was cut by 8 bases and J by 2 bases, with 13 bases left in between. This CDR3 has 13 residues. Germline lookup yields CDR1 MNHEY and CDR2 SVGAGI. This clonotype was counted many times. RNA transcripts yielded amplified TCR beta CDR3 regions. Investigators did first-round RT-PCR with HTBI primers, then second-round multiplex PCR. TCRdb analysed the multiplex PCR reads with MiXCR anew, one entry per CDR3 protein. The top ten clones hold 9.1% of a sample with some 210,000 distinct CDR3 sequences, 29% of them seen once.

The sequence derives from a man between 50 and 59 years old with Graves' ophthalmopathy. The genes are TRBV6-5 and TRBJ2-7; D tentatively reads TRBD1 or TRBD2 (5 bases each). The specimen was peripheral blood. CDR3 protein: CASGAGTPYEQYF. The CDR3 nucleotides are TGTGCCAGCGGGGCAGGGACGCCCTACGAGCAGTACTTC.